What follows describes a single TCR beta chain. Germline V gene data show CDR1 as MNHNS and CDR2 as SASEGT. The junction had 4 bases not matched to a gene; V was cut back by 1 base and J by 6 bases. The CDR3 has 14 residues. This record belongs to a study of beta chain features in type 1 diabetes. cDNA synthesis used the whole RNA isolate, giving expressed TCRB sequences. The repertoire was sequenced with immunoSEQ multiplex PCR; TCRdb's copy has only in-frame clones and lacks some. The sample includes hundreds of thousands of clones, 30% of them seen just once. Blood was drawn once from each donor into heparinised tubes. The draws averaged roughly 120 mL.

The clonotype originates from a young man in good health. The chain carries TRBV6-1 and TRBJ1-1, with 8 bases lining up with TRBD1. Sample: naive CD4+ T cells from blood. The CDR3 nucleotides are TGTGCCAGCAGTGAAGGTGCACAGGGGGCTGAAGCTTTCTTT. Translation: CASSEGAQGAEAFF.